Sequencing of this T cell receptor beta chain was carried out in a study of OX40 agonist ivuxolimab in advanced cancers. At the level of the whole study: The costimulatory receptor OX40 (CD134) was targeted by ivuxolimab, a fully human IgG2 agonistic monoclonal antibody. In the dose-escalation cohort, around four fifths of patients were male, and the mean age was around 65 years with a range of roughly 23 to 79. Intravenous ivuxolimab was administered to patients every 2 weeks at six dose levels: 0.01, 0.1, 0.3, 1.5, 3 and 10 mg/kg. Partial responses occurred in three dose-escalation patients, of whom one had hepatocellular carcinoma and two had cutaneous melanoma. The purpose of peripheral TCRbeta sequencing was to test whether ivuxolimab changed TCR sequence diversity and led to clonal T-cell expansion. Patients were allowed to have had prior anti-PD-1, anti-PD-L1 or anti-CTLA-4 therapy, and around 40% of the dose-escalation patients had previously received checkpoint inhibitors. The paper covers the monotherapy dose-escalation part of the phase I ivuxolimab trial, which included N ≈ 57 patients. Of the roughly 52 dose-escalation patients, hepatocellular carcinoma was present in roughly 19, melanoma in around 15, renal cell carcinoma in 9 and head and neck cancer in 9. Paper-wide results and their limitations: Partial responders in the 0.1-3.0 mg/kg groups had among the lowest normalized peripheral clonal expansion, especially among CD8+ T cells. Antigen specificity was not determined for the clonally expanded peripheral T cells. At doses of 0.1 to 3.0 mg/kg, clonal expansion of both CD4+ and CD8+ blood T cells was observed from baseline to week 6. After ivuxolimab, expanded clones were on average more numerous among CD8+ T cells than among CD4+ T cells. Low levels of normalized T-cell clonal expansion were also shown by some nonresponding patients.

With respect to this clone: What this receptor recognizes is not known. The sample holds no much larger clone one base away, and base qualities are not on file.

Genomic DNA was extracted from sorted cells for sequencing of the TCRbeta CDR3 region. The immunoSEQ Assay was used for sequencing of TCRbeta CDR3 regions. As stored in TCRdb, this immuneACCESS dataset retains in-frame rearrangements with V and J assigned. A fraction of the clones does not appear; measured against another copy, unresolved V genes explain less than half of the discrepancy, and the remainder lacks a known reason. The sample table contains fewer than 85,000 clones; only one count was recorded for roughly 87% of them. The leading ten clones occupy 6.2% of the sample. Patients with autoimmune disease history or receiving systemic immunosuppression were excluded from the trial. Peripheral blood for TCR sequencing was drawn from every dose cohort at baseline, at cycle 4 day 1 and at cycle 7 day 1. The samples were drawn from a first-in-human, open-label, multicenter phase I dose-escalation trial of ivuxolimab. Adults with locally advanced or metastatic melanoma, renal cell carcinoma, hepatocellular carcinoma or head and neck squamous cell carcinoma were enrolled in the trial. Before TCR sequencing, CD4+ T cells and CD8+ T cells from peripheral blood were sorted into separate populations.

The material was CD4+ or CD8+ T cells sorted from blood, obtained in a trial of the OX40 agonist ivuxolimab. This TCR was recovered from an adult with an advanced solid tumor such as melanoma, head and neck, liver or kidney cancer.

CDR3 protein: CASIQSGARTEAFF. The nucleotides are TGTGCCAGCATTCAATCGGGGGCTCGAACTGAAGCTTTCTTT. The rearrangement combines TRBV6-5 with TRBJ1-1, and TRBD1 may be the D gene, going by 6 matching bases. From a lookup of the germline V gene, CDR1 and CDR2 are MNHEY and SVGAGI. V is clipped by 7 bases and J by 5 bases, and the sequence between their germline boundaries is 17 bases long. The CDR3 has 14 amino acids, counting the end cysteine and phenylalanine. Only the CDR3 DNA stays, 42 bases, in frame from base 1.